A selection of T cell receptor beta chains follows, all from one sample in a study of blood T cell repertoires in COVID-19. TCRdb's table, derived via immunoSEQ multiplex PCR, lists solely in-frame clones and lacks some. The table has fewer than 200,000 clones, 80% seen once. Sequencing was done on a sample of peripheral blood. The origin of the receptors is a man between 60 and 75 years old with acute or convalescent COVID-19. CDR3s leave out the opening cysteine and the closing phenylalanine or tryptophan. Each record gives: J gene, D gene, V gene, CDR3 protein. The D gene is left open where the match is weak.

TRBJ1-5 TRBD1 TRBV27 ASRAGQGNNQPQH
TRBJ1-3 . TRBV6-5 ASMEISGNTIY
TRBJ2-7 TRBD2 TRBV4-2 ASSQGSGLAGSEQY
TRBJ2-5 . TRBV28 ASSTQETQY
TRBJ2-1 . TRBV2 ASSYQGGEQF
TRBJ2-7 . TRBV5-1 ASSLGQLNNEQY
TRBJ1-5 . TRBV10-3 ANQGGWGQPQH
TRBJ1-5 . TRBV6-1 ASSEERVISNQPQH
TRBJ2-1 TRBD2 TRBV19 ASSPEGLPYNEQF
TRBJ2-7 . TRBV9 ASSPRDSSYEQY
TRBJ2-3 . TRBV24-1 ATTEAGTDTQY
TRBJ2-7 TRBD2 TRBV6-2/TRBV6-3 ASRSSGGAFSYEQY
TRBJ1-2 TRBD1 TRBV10-1 ASRRGPLNYGYT
TRBJ1-1 . TRBV2 AGRQGLNTEAF
TRBJ1-5 . TRBV5-8 ASSLLQGSQPQH